This T cell receptor beta chain came from a study of T cells in Graves' hyperthyroidism and ophthalmopathy. Germline values: CDR1 MNHEY, CDR2 SVGEGT. The CDR3 is 17 amino acids. V shed 6 bases and J 5 bases; nucleotides not matched to a gene: 12. TCR beta CDR3 sequences were amplified from RNA transcripts. Researchers ran a first-round RT-PCR on the TCR CDR3 using the HTBI primer set. TCRdb reprocessed the multiplex PCR reads via MiXCR and lists one record per CDR3 protein. Counted here are hundreds of thousands of distinct CDR3 sequences, roughly 15% occurring once; the ten biggest clones make up 17%.

Sequenced material: blood. This chain uses TRBV6-2 or TRBV6-3 with TRBJ2-1; TRBD2 matches at 11 bases. This clonotype was obtained from a young woman with Graves' ophthalmopathy. CDR3 DNA sequence: TGTGCCAGCAGATCCATACTAGCGGGAGAGGTCAACAATGAGCAGTTCTTC. Its translation is CASRSILAGEVNNEQFF.